What follows describes a single T cell receptor (beta chain). These data originate in a study of shared clonotypes between healthy human individuals. Naive CD8 populations comprised CD45RO-negative cells positively selected for CCR7, excluding terminally differentiated effector memory CD45RA+ cells. The CDR3 is 15 amino acids. CDR1 and CDR2 from the germline V gene are MNHNY and SVGAGI (reference sequence). V lost 4 bases to trimming and J lost 5 bases; unmatched junction nucleotides: 7. In the study's own analysis: Junction-only immunoSEQ data arrived without quality scores, meaning filtering differed. Method: immunoSEQ multiplex PCR; TCRdb's copy keeps in-frame clones and lacks some. Clone size and the V and J calls come from that table; the DNA yielded D and trimming. The repertoire holds some 2.1 million clones, with around 93% as singletons.

The TCR sequence derives from a man between 18 and 29 years old in good health. Some clones in this sample may be carry-over from other donors' samples. The chain combines TRBV6-6 with TRBJ2-5; 10 nucleotides agree with TRBD1. Specimen: naive CD8+ T cells from PBMCs. CDR3 sequence: CASSSRDRGLETQYF. As DNA, the CDR3 is TGTGCCAGCAGTTCCCGGGACAGGGGACTGGAGACCCAGTACTTC.